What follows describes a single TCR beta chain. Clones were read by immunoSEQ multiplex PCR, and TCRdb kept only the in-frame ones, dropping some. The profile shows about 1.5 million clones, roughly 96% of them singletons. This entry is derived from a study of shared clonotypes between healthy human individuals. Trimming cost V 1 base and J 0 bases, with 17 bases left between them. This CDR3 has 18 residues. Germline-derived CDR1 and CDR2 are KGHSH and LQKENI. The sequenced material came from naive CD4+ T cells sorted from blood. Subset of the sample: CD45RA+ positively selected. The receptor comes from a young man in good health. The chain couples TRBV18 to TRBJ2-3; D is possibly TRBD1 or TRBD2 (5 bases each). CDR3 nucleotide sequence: TGTGCCAGCTCACCACTACTAGGGGCAGGAGCTAGCACAGATACGCAGTATTTT. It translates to CASSPLLGAGASTDTQYF.